These 23 T cell receptor beta chains originate from one sample sequenced in a study of OX40 agonist ivuxolimab in advanced cancers. Assay: immunoSEQ multiplex PCR; the TCRdb copy retains only in-frame clones and omits some. The sample has 100,000 or so clones; approximately 91% are singletons. Material: CD4+ or CD8+ T cells sorted from blood, obtained in a trial of the OX40 agonist ivuxolimab. These receptors came from an adult with an advanced solid tumor such as melanoma, head and neck, liver or kidney cancer.

The chain recombines TRBV30 with TRBJ2-7, with TRBD2 matching 8 bases. Per germline, CDR1 GTSNPN and CDR2 SVGIG (reference sequence). The ends lost 0 bases at V and 0 bases at J; junction bases unmatched: 4. CDR3 length: 15 amino acids. The CDR3 coding sequence is TGTGCCTGGAGTGTTCTAGCGGGTTACTCCTACGAGCAGTACTTC. This codes for CAWSVLAGYSYEQYF.

The V gene is TRBV4-3, the J gene TRBJ2-1, with 16 bases fitting TRBD2. There are 21 residues in the CDR3. Trimming took 1 base from V and 4 from J; bases not matched to a gene: 13. Germline lookup yields CDR1 LGHNA and CDR2 YSLEER. For the CDR3, the DNA is TGCGCCAGCAGCCAAGCAGTCTCGGGACTAGCGGGAGGGGGGCCTTACAATGAGCAGTTCTTC. Its translation: CASSQAVSGLAGGGPYNEQFF.

V is TRBV25-1 and J is TRBJ2-1, with 16 bases matching TRBD2. This CDR3 has 14 residues. The trim removed 6 bases at V and 8 bases at J, leaving 1 base unmatched. Germline CDR1 and CDR2: MGHDK and SYGVNS. The CDR3 protein is CASRGLAGGHEQFF. CDR3 nucleotide sequence: TGTGCCAGCAGGGGACTAGCGGGGGGGCATGAGCAGTTCTTC. Filled out from reference TRBV25-1 and TRBJ2-1, the complete variable domain reads EADIYQTPRYLVIGTGKKITLECSQTMGHDKMYWYQQDPGMELHLIHYSYGVNSTEKGDLSSESTVSRIRTEHFPLTLESARPSHTSQYLCASRGLAGGHEQFFGPGTRLTVL.

J is TRBJ2-7 and V is TRBV6-5, with D perhaps TRBD2 (5 bases). The CDR3 is 14 residues long. The germline V gene has CDR1 MNHEY and CDR2 SVGAGI. V dropped 4 bases and J dropped 3 bases, with 13 bases sitting between them. The chain's CDR3 is CASSSSGTYYEQYF. CDR3 DNA: TGTGCCAGCAGTTCGAGCGGAACCTACTACGAGCAGTACTTC.

This clone was seen once. Here the CDR3 reads CASSHQPAVTAASYGYTF. CDR3 DNA: TGCGCCAGCAGCCACCAACCGGCCGTGACAGCTGCTAGTTATGGCTACACCTTC. V gene TRBV4-3 combines with J gene TRBJ1-2; D is possibly TRBD1 (5 bases). Per the germline V gene, CDR1 is LGHNA and CDR2 is YSLEER. V gave up 3 bases and J gave up 5 bases, with 25 bases separating them. The CDR3 covers 18 residues.

The rearrangement joins TRBV27 to TRBJ2-1; D not resolved. Germline loops: CDR1 MNHEY, CDR2 SMNVEV (reference sequence). This CDR3 has 16 amino acids. Trimming stripped 6 bases from V and 1 base from J, with 16 bases between. The CDR3, as DNA: TGTGCCAGCAGGACCCTCCCCTCCCCGTCCTACAATGAGCAGTTCTTC. It encodes CASRTLPSPSYNEQFF.

This clone has only one observation. The chain couples TRBV27 to TRBJ2-7; 8 bases map to TRBD2. The CDR3 is 15 amino acids. CDR1 and CDR2 (germline): MNHEY, SMNVEV (reference sequence). Trimming cost V 3 bases and J 7 bases; bases outside gene matches: 11. CDR3 protein: CASSLAGGGSREQYF. In DNA form, the CDR3 reads TGTGCCAGCAGTTTGGCCGGGGGGGGCTCTCGAGAGCAGTACTTC.

V usage is TRBV7-9 and J usage is TRBJ1-5; the D is unclear. This CDR3 is built from 13 residues. Germline V gene lookup returns CDR1 SEHNR and CDR2 FQNEAQ (reference sequence). V shed 1 base and J shed 6 bases, with 7 bases lying between them. Here the CDR3 reads CASSLEASQPQHF. CDR3 sequence (DNA): TGTGCCAGCAGCTTAGAGGCTAGTCAGCCCCAGCATTTT.

The V call is TRBV28, the J call TRBJ2-7; D not certain. This CDR3 is built from 16 residues. Trimming shortened V by 3 bases and J by 4 bases, and 19 bases separated the two germline ends. Germline V gene lookup returns CDR1 MDHEN and CDR2 SYDVKM. CDR3 sequence: CASSFTVSGLNYEQYF. For the CDR3, the DNA is TGTGCCAGCAGTTTTACCGTTTCTGGCCTAAATTACGAGCAGTACTTC.

V gene TRBV10-3 combines with J gene TRBJ2-7; TRBD2 aligns across 11 bases. The V gene end was trimmed by 4 bases and the J gene end by 0 bases; junction bases not matched to a gene: 11. The CDR3 is 18 residues long. Germline V gene lookup returns CDR1 ENHRY and CDR2 SYGVKD. The CDR3 loop reads CAISGGTSGSPSSYEQYF. CDR3 in DNA: TGTGCCATCAGTGGGGGAACTAGCGGGAGTCCATCCTCCTACGAGCAGTACTTC.

The rearrangement joins TRBV7-2 to TRBJ2-3; tentative D call: TRBD2 (6 bases). V lost 3 bases, J lost 1 base, and 11 bases lay in between. Germline V CDR1 and CDR2: SGHTA, FQGNSA. This CDR3 has 15 residues. CDR3 protein: CASSFNWGGTDTQYF. CDR3 in DNA: TGTGCCAGCAGCTTTAACTGGGGGGGCACAGATACGCAGTATTTT.

The chain has TRBV4-3 and TRBJ2-4; no clear D. The V and J ends lost 0 bases and 0 bases respectively, with 9 bases between them. Per germline, CDR1 LGHNA and CDR2 YSLEER. The CDR3 has 16 amino acids. Written as DNA, the CDR3 is TGCGCCAGCAGCCAAGATCGTGCCTCAGCCAAAAACATTCAGTACTTC. It specifies CASSQDRASAKNIQYF.

This chain joins TRBV19 and TRBJ1-4; D unresolved. The CDR3 has 15 residues. Germline CDR1 and CDR2: LNHDA and SQIVND (reference sequence). V gave up 7 bases and J gave up 4 bases, with 16 bases separating them. CDR3 bases: TGTGCCAGTACCCCGATGGGAGGAATTAATGAAAAACTGTTTTTT. Translation gives CASTPMGGINEKLFF.

The rearrangement links TRBV4-1 to TRBJ2-5, with D possibly being TRBD1 or TRBD2 (5 bases each). The V and J ends lost 4 bases and 1 base respectively, with 10 bases between them. CDR1 and CDR2 from the germline V gene are MGHRA and YSYEKL. This CDR3 contains 14 residues. CDR3 residues: CASSPRELQETQYF. The CDR3 region has the DNA TGCGCCAGCAGCCCCAGGGAGCTCCAAGAGACCCAGTACTTC.

Points on this clone: Other nucleotide sequences from this sample produce the same CDR3. V is TRBV5-1 and J is TRBJ1-5; 7 bases map to TRBD1. J gave up 5 bases and V 4 bases, and 3 bases lay outside the gene matches. The V gene's germline CDR1 is SGHRS and CDR2 YFSETQ. The CDR3 runs 13 residues. The CDR3 nucleotides are TGCGCCAGCAGCCCCGACAGGGATCAGCCCCAGCATTTT. The encoded protein is CASSPDRDQPQHF.

The genes are TRBV7-6 and TRBJ2-5; 13 bases are a match to TRBD2. The germline V gene has CDR1 SGHVS and CDR2 FNYEAQ. V lost 7 bases to trimming and J lost 5 bases; unmatched junction nucleotides: 13. The CDR3 covers 17 residues. The CDR3: CASTRTSGGAGLETQYF. The CDR3 DNA follows: TGTGCCAGCACCCGGACTAGCGGGGGCGCTGGCCTGGAGACCCAGTACTTC.

The rearrangement uses TRBV5-1 and TRBJ1-2, with a weak D call TRBD1 (6 bases). Looked up from germline, CDR1 is SGHRS and CDR2 is YFSETQ. Between the trimmed V and J ends, which lost 0 bases and 3 bases, there was a span of 18 bases. CDR3 length: 17 residues. CDR3 loop: CASSLAEAGAEDYGYTF. The CDR3 coding sequence is TGCGCCAGCAGCTTGGCCGAAGCGGGGGCTGAGGACTATGGCTACACCTTC.

The chain has TRBV7-8 and TRBJ1-1; D not resolved. There are 14 residues in the CDR3. CDR1 and CDR2 from the germline V gene are SGHVS and FQNEAQ. V was clipped by 1 base and J by 2 bases, with 8 bases between them. The CDR3 here is CASSLGEVNTEAFF. The CDR3 DNA is TGTGCCAGCAGCTTAGGGGAGGTTAACACTGAAGCTTTCTTT.

The CDR3 bases are TGTGCCAGCAGCCCCCACGGGGGAGGTCTTACCTACGAGCAGTACTTC. Protein: CASSPHGGGLTYEQYF. The V and J genes are TRBV9 and TRBJ2-7; tentative D call: TRBD2 (6 bases). The CDR3 has 16 residues. Trimming took off 4 bases at V and 2 bases at J, with 19 bases between the two ends. CDR1 is SGDLS and CDR2 is YYNGEE in the germline V gene.

The count of this clone is one. The chain has TRBV5-1 and TRBJ2-2; the match to TRBD2 covers 8 bases. The CDR3 runs 15 residues. Germline V lookup: CDR1 SGHRS, CDR2 YFSETQ. V was pared by 2 bases and J by 3 bases, with 3 bases of the junction left unmatched. Here the CDR3 DNA reads TGCGCCAGCAGCTTAGCGGGGGATGACACCGGGGAGCTGTTTTTT. Translation gives CASSLAGDDTGELFF. Filled out from reference TRBV5-1 and TRBJ2-2, the complete variable domain reads KAGVTQTPRYLIKTRGQQVTLSCSPISGHRSVSWYQQTPGQGLQFLFEYFSETQRNKGNFPGRFSGRQFSNSRSEMNVSTLELGDSALYLCASSLAGDDTGELFFGEGSRLTVL.

The chain links TRBV28 to TRBJ1-2, with D uncertain. V lost 8 bases, J lost 9 bases, and 19 bases lay in between. Germline CDR1 and CDR2: MDHEN and SYDVKM. This CDR3 region has 13 residues. CDR3 residues: CASEEGGMRSYTF. The CDR3 nucleotides read TGTGCCAGCGAGGAGGGTGGTATGCGGAGCTACACCTTC.

The count of this clone is one. This chain connects TRBV5-1 to TRBJ1-1; D call uncertain. Germline V gene lookup returns CDR1 SGHRS and CDR2 YFSETQ. With 4 bases removed from V and 1 base from J, the gap between germline ends came to 11 bases. The CDR3 length is 14 residues. This CDR3 is CASSEAFSNTEAFF. DNA of the CDR3: TGCGCCAGCAGCGAGGCCTTTTCGAACACTGAAGCTTTCTTT.

V gene TRBV15 combines with J gene TRBJ1-3; D unclear. CDR1 and CDR2 (germline): LNHNV, YYDKDF (reference sequence). Trimming took off 5 bases at V and 0 bases at J, with 14 bases between the two ends. The CDR3 runs to 16 residues. The CDR3 DNA is TGTGCCACCAGCCCCTACGACGGAATCTCTGGAAACACCATATATTTT. Translated: CATSPYDGISGNTIYF.